This T cell receptor beta chain comes out of a study of post-analysis software for immune sequencing data. The CDR3 covers 15 residues. V shed 5 bases, J shed 5 bases, and the junction held 11 bases outside the gene matches. Germline lookup yields CDR1 DFQATT and CDR2 SNEGSKA (reference sequence). Overall study findings and caveats: The normalized Chao1 diversity of multiple sclerosis patients was significantly lower than that of controls. Several TRBV segments, TRBV5-6, TRBV5-1 and TRBV20-1 among them, were found more frequent in patients than controls.

Unique molecular identifiers were built into the TCR beta cDNA libraries. When about 0.95 to 10 million T cells were used, they gave about 540,000 cDNA molecules. From the PCR reads, TCRdb called clonotypes with MiXCR, one entry per CDR3 protein. There are over 150,000 distinct CDR3 sequences in the sample; 30% occur only once, and less than 1.6% lies in the top ten. This clonotype was seen a few times. Its antigen is unidentified. Sequencing was performed on blood. The rearrangement links TRBV20-1 to TRBJ1-4, with 7 bases identical to TRBD1. This receptor was obtained from a girl aged 5 to 17 with multiple sclerosis. CDR3 bases: TGCAGTGCTTCGGAAGCCCAGGGGGGGAATGAAAAACTGTTTTTT. This translates into CSASEAQGGNEKLFF.